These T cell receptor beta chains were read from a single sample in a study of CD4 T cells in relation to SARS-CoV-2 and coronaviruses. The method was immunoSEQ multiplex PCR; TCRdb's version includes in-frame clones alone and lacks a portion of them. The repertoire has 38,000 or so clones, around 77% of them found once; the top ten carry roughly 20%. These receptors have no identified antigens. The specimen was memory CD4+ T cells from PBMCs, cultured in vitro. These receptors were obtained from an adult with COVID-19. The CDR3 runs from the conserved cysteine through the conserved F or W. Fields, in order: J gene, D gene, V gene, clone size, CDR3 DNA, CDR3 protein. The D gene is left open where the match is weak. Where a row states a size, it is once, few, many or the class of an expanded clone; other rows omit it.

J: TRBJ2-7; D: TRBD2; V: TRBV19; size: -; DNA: TGTGCCAGTAGTAGGGCTAGCGGGAGCCTGAATTACTACGAGCAGTACTTC; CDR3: CASSRASGSLNYYEQYF
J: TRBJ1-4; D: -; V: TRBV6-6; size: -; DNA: TGTGCCAGCAGTTACGTTAGGTCAACTAATGAAAAACTGTTTTTT; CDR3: CASSYVRSTNEKLFF
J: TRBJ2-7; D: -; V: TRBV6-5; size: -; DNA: TGTGCCAGCAGGACCGGGACACCCAGCTCCTACGAGCAGTACTTC; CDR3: CASRTGTPSSYEQYF
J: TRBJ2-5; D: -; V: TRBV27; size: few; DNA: TGTGCCAGCAGTTTTCTAGAGACCCAGTACTTC; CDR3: CASSFLETQYF
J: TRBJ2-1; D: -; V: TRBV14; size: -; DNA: TGTGCCAGCAGCCCTCGGGCTTTAGGCGAGCAGTTCTTC; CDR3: CASSPRALGEQFF
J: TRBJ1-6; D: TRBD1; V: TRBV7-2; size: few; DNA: TGTGCCAGCAGCCCATTAGGGACAGGGGGTTCACCCCTCCACTTT; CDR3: CASSPLGTGGSPLHF
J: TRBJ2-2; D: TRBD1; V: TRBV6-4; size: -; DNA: TGTGCCAGCAGTGAAGGCGACAGGGAGACCGGGGAGCTGTTTTTT; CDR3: CASSEGDRETGELFF
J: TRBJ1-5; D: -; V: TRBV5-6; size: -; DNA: TGTGCCAGCAGCTTTAGCCCGACTAGCAATCAGCCCCAGCATTTT; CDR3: CASSFSPTSNQPQHF
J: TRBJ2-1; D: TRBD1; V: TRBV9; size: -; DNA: TGTGCCAGCAGCGTAGCTGGACAGGGTATGTTAGGTGAGCAGTTCTTC; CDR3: CASSVAGQGMLGEQFF
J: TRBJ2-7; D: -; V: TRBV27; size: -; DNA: TGTGCCAGCAGGTTACAGGGTTCCTACGAGCAGTACTTC; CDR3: CASRLQGSYEQYF
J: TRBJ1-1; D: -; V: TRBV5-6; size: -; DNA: TGTGCCAGCAGCTGGGGGAGGGGGGCCCGTGAAGCTTTCTTT; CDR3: CASSWGRGAREAFF
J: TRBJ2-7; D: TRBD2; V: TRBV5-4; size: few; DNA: TGTGCCAGCACCTCGGGGGGTCGGACCTACGAGCAGTACTTC; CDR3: CASTSGGRTYEQYF
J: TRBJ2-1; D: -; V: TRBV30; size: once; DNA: TGTGCCTGGAGTCAGGGTTTGTGGGCCAGCAATAAGCAGTTCTTC; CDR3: CAWSQGLWASNKQFF
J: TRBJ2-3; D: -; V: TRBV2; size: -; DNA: TGTGCCAGCGAACAAGGGAAGTTTACCCCCACAGATACGCAGTATTTT; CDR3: CASEQGKFTPTDTQYF
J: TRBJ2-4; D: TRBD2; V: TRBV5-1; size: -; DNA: TGCGCCAGCAGCCCGGAGACTAGCGGGCTAGCCAAAAACATTCAGTACTTC; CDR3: CASSPETSGLAKNIQYF
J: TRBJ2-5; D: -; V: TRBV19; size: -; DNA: TGTGCCAGTAGTACGTTGGGAGACCCGGAGACCCAGTACTTC; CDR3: CASSTLGDPETQYF
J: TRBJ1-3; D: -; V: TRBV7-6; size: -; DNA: TGTGCCAGCAGCTCCGTACTACCAACCGGGACCCACAGATCATACACCATATATTTT; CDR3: CASSSVLPTGTHRSYTIYF
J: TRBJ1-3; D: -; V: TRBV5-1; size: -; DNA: TGCGCCAGCAGCTTGAGTTTCGGCACCATATATTTT; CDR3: CASSLSFGTIYF
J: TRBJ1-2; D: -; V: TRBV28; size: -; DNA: TGTGCCAGCAGTACCCAGGGGACGGACTATGGCTACACCTTC; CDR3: CASSTQGTDYGYTF
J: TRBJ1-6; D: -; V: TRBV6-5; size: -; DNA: TGTGCCAGCAGATATAGCTCCTATAATTCACCCCTCCACTTT; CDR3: CASRYSSYNSPLHF
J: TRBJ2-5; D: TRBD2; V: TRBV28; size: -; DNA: TGTGCCAGCAGATTACTAGCGGGGCAAGAGACCCAGTACTTC; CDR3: CASRLLAGQETQYF
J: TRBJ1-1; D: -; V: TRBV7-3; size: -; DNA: TGTGCCAGCAGCTTAGGGCTTAGGATCAGGGACACTGAAGCTTTCTTT; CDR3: CASSLGLRIRDTEAFF
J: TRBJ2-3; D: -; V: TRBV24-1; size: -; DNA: TGTGCCACCAGTGATACCGCCGCTGGAGCCATAAGGACAGATACGCAGTATTTT; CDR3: CATSDTAAGAIRTDTQYF
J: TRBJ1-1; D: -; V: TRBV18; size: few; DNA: TGTGCCAGCTCACCCCGGCAGGTGGCGTCAAACACTGAAGCTTTCTTT; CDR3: CASSPRQVASNTEAFF
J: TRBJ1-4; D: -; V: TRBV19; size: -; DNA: TGTGCCAGTAGTGCCGGAACTAATGAAAAACTGTTTTTT; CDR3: CASSAGTNEKLFF
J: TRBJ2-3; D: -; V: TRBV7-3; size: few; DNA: TGTGCCAGCAGCCCAAGTCCAGCCCTAGATACGCAGTATTTT; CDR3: CASSPSPALDTQYF